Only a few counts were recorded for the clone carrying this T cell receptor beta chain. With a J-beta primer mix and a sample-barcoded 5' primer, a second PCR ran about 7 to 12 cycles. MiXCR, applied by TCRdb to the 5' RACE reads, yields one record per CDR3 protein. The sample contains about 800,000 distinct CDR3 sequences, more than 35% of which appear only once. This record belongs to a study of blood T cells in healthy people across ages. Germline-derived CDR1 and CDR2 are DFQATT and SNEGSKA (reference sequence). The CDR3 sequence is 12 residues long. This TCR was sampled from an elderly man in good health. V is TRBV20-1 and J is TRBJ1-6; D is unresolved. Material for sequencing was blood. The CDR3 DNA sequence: TGCAGCGGCACCGACGGCAATTCACCCCTCCACTTT. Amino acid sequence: CSGTDGNSPLHF.